Each of the 17 T cell receptor beta chains below was sequenced from the same sample in a study of tumor-infiltrating lymphocytes in primary liver carcinoma. TCR beta cDNA was prepared out of roughly 490 ng total RNA by means of a constant-region primer. ARM-PCR was slightly modified, and three nested multiplex PCR rounds with it gave rise to the TCR beta libraries. A C-beta reverse primer was combined with TRBV1-TRBV30 forward primers in the first two PCR rounds, and each round had 10 cycles. Using its own MiXCR run on the multiplex PCR reads, TCRdb lists one record per CDR3 protein. This sample carries fewer than 400,000 distinct CDR3 sequences, roughly 60% of them seen once, and the ten largest clones take roughly 9%. It was unsorted whole blood that yielded blood RNA, and germline DNA was also extracted. Sequencing was performed on peripheral blood. These TCRs come from a man aged 40-50 years with primary liver carcinoma and hepatitis B virus infection.

CDR3 sequence reads: CSARDRLGGEVQFF. In nucleotides, the CDR3 is TGCAGTGCTAGAGATCGCCTGGGCGGGGAGGTGCAGTTCTTC. The V call is TRBV20-1, the J call TRBJ2-1; D might be TRBD2 (6 bases). The germline gives CDR1 DFQATT, CDR2 SNEGSKA (reference sequence). CDR3 length: 14 amino acids. V lost 0 bases and J lost 12, with 18 bases in between.

The chain uses TRBV6-1 and TRBJ2-7; 10 bases are shared with TRBD2. The CDR3 runs to 16 residues. Germline V gene sequence: CDR1 MNHNS, CDR2 SASEGT. V was clipped by 1 base and J by 6 bases; unmatched bases: 9. The CDR3, as DNA: TGTGCCAGCAGTGAAGGGATGACTAGCGGGTTACGCGAGCAGTACTTC. Translation gives CASSEGMTSGLREQYF.

This clonotype was seen more than once but under ten times. The chain joins TRBV5-4 to TRBJ1-1; D not certain. Between the trimmed V and J ends, which lost 5 bases and 4 bases, there was a span of 15 bases. In germline, CDR1 is SGHNT, CDR2 YYREEE (reference sequence). The CDR3 has 14 amino acids. CDR3 coding DNA: TGTGCCAGCAGTCCCGTAGGATGGGGCACTGAAGCTTTCTTT. Protein sequence: CASSPVGWGTEAFF.

Remarks on this clonotype: The junction shows a germline mismatch at one end, possibly a read error. This chain connects TRBV4-2 to TRBJ2-2; TRBD2 might be the D (6 bases). Germline CDR1 LGHNA, CDR2 YNFKEQ. This CDR3 comprises 16 residues. CDR3 DNA sequence: TGCGCCAGCAGTCCTTGGAGACCGGGAGACACCGGGGTGCTGTTTTTT. Translation: CASSPWRPGDTGVLFF.

Regarding this clonotype: Compared with germline, one end of the junction differs, possibly owing to a read error. V and J are TRBV28 and TRBJ1-3, with a weak D call TRBD1 (5 bases). The CDR3 length is 12 residues. Germline CDR1 is MDHEN and CDR2 is SYDVKM. Here the CDR3 reads CASHGQGNTLYF. The DNA of the CDR3 is TGTGCCAGCCACGGGCAGGGAAACACCTTATATTTT.

The chain is built from TRBV10-3 and TRBJ2-7, with 7 bases aligning to TRBD2. The V gene end was trimmed by 4 bases and the J gene end by 2 bases; junction bases not matched to a gene: 5. This CDR3 contains 14 residues. Germline loops: CDR1 ENHRY, CDR2 SYGVKD. The CDR3 loop reads CAISVSGAAYEQYF. In DNA form, the CDR3 reads TGTGCCATCAGTGTCAGCGGGGCCGCCTACGAGCAGTACTTC.

As regards this clonotype: A much larger clone sits a single nucleotide away, making a read error possible. This chain joins TRBV6-6 and TRBJ1-1; 7 nucleotides line up with TRBD1. The germline V gene encodes CDR1 MNHNY and CDR2 SVGAGI (reference sequence). The CDR3 is made up of 12 amino acids. V lost 5 bases, J lost 8 bases, and 5 bases stayed unmatched. The DNA of the CDR3 is TGTGCCAGCAGTAATGGGACAGCAGAAGCTTTCTTT. Residues: CASSNGTAEAFF.

Concerning this clonotype: An end of the junction differs from the germline gene, which may be a read error. J is TRBJ2-1 and V is TRBV5-4, with 7 bases lining up with TRBD1. This CDR3 contains 15 residues. Per the germline V gene, CDR1 is SGHNT and CDR2 is YYREEE (reference sequence). This CDR3 reads CVSSLDRENYNEQFF. In DNA form, the CDR3 reads TGTGTCAGCAGCTTAGACAGGGAAAACTACAATGAGCAGTTCTTC.

This clonotype was picked up a small number of times. This chain joins TRBV28 and TRBJ2-2; D possibly matches TRBD1 or TRBD2 (6 bases each). Trimming removed 3 bases from V and 3 bases from J, with 11 bases in between. The germline gives CDR1 MDHEN, CDR2 SYDVKM. The CDR3 has 15 residues. The chain's CDR3 is CASSLWGADTGELFF. CDR3 nucleotide sequence: TGTGCCAGCAGTTTGTGGGGGGCCGACACCGGGGAGCTGTTTTTT.

In regard to this clonotype: As the CDR3 is not closed by the conserved phenylalanine or tryptophan, this likely results from a read error. The V gene is TRBV10-3, the J gene TRBJ2-1; D is unresolved. The CDR3 is 12 residues long. Germline V gene sequence: CDR1 ENHRY, CDR2 SYGVKD. Trimming removed 4 bases from V and 5 bases from J, with 6 bases in between. CDR3 in DNA: TGTGCCATCAGTGTATTCAACAATGAGCAGTTCCTC. This translates into CAISVFNNEQFL.

A remark on this clonotype: A much more abundant neighbour one base away suggests this may be a read error. The chain uses TRBV6-5 and TRBJ1-2, with 7 bases that match TRBD1. Unmatched junction bases numbered 9, after V lost 0 bases and J lost 2 bases. Per germline, CDR1 MNHEY and CDR2 SVGAGI. The CDR3 contains 17 residues. As DNA, the CDR3 is TGTGCCAGCAGTTACTCAACACCCGCGACAGGGAACTATGGCTACACCTTC. Residues: CASSYSTPATGNYGYTF.

A word on this clonotype: This could be a read error, since a much larger clone is one nucleotide away. The CDR3 loop reads CASRSDGGSTDTQYF. CDR3 coding DNA: TGCGCCAGCAGATCGGACGGGGGGAGCACAGATACGCAGTATTTT. J is TRBJ2-3 and V is TRBV4-1; 7 bases line up with TRBD2. Per germline, CDR1 MGHRA and CDR2 YSYEKL. Unmatched junction bases numbered 6, after V lost 6 bases and J lost 0 bases. The CDR3 is 15 residues long.

Note on this clonotype: This may be a read error, as it is one base from a much larger clone. This chain connects TRBV29-1 to TRBJ2-5; the match to TRBD1 covers 8 bases. The CDR3 has 16 amino acids. Germline V gives CDR1 SQVTM, CDR2 ANQGSEA. J was trimmed by 4 bases and V by 2 bases; bases with no gene match: 12. The CDR3 nucleotides read TGCAGCGTTGAATTGTCAGGGGGCCTTGGGTCAGAGACCCAGTACTTC. Amino acid sequence: CSVELSGGLGSETQYF.

The chain uses TRBV29-1 and TRBJ2-4; D is unclear. CDR1 and CDR2 (germline): SQVTM, ANQGSEA. This CDR3 region has 18 residues. Trimming shortened V by 3 bases and J by 0 bases, and 21 bases separated the two germline ends. In DNA, the CDR3 is TGCAGCGTTGAGGTCAGTGATCAAATCCATTCAGCCAAAAACATTCAGTACTTC. Its translation: CSVEVSDQIHSAKNIQYF.

As concerns this clonotype: A much larger clone is a single base away; this may be a read error. The CDR3: CATAETPAVQKTQYF. The CDR3 nucleotides read TGTGCCACCGCTGAGACCCCAGCGGTACAAAAGACCCAGTACTTC. V gene TRBV12-3 or TRBV12-4 combines with J gene TRBJ2-5; perhaps TRBD2 as D (5 bases). The CDR3 loop spans 15 amino acids. V shed 10 bases and J shed 6 bases, with 24 bases lying between them.

This clonotype was detected a few times. The chain uses TRBV14 and TRBJ1-2, with 8 bases aligning to TRBD1. The ends lost 5 bases at V and 5 bases at J; junction bases unmatched: 4. Germline loops: CDR1 SGHDN, CDR2 FVKESK. This CDR3 is 13 amino acids long. The DNA for the CDR3 is TGTGCCAGCAGCTCGGGACAGGCATATGGCTACACCTTC. Encoded protein: CASSSGQAYGYTF.

A remark on this clonotype: Possible read error: a much larger clone is one base away. The chain couples TRBV6-2 or TRBV6-3 to TRBJ2-1, with 9 bases lining up with TRBD2. The CDR3 is 22 amino acids. Germline CDR1 MNHEY, CDR2 SVGEGT. The V and J ends lost 6 bases and 0 bases, in that order; junction bases with no gene match: 24. The CDR3 loop reads CASSRKVDRTSVTLSSYNEQFF. CDR3 DNA sequence: TGTGCCAGCAGCCGAAAAGTCGATAGGACTAGCGTGACCCTGTCCTCCTACAATGAGCAGTTCTTC.